This T cell receptor beta chain is drawn from a study of OX40 agonist ivuxolimab in advanced cancers. Autoimmune disease history or systemic immunosuppression barred patients. Peripheral blood came from all dose cohorts at three timepoints. Generated by immunoSEQ multiplex PCR, the TCRdb table keeps only in-frame clones and is missing some. The table lists about 82,000 clones, around 85% of them singletons. Of note for this clone: Antigen: not known.

V lost 4 bases, J lost 0 bases, and 4 bases lay in between. The CDR3 sequence is 13 residues long. Germline V gene data show CDR1 as SGHTA and CDR2 as FQGNSA. General study findings and limits: Also showing low normalized T-cell clonal expansion were some of the nonresponders.

This receptor was taken from an adult with an advanced solid tumor such as melanoma, head and neck, liver or kidney cancer. The source material was CD4+ or CD8+ T cells sorted from blood, sampled in a trial of the OX40 agonist ivuxolimab. V is TRBV7-2 and J is TRBJ2-4, with no clear D. The CDR3 coding sequence is TGTGCCAGCAGCTCCACAGCCAAAAACATTCAGTACTTC. Its protein is CASSSTAKNIQYF.